The entry below gives a single T cell receptor beta chain sequence along with its context. What it binds is unknown. This table comes from immunoSEQ multiplex PCR, and its TCRdb copy is limited to in-frame clones, with some not included. Counted here are more than 30,000 clones, around nine tenths occurring once; the ten biggest clones make up 0.2% to 0.3%. The naive gate required viable CD3+CD4+ or CD3+CD8+ cells with CCR7+CD45RA+CD45RO-CD95-CD27+CD28+ phenotype. This sample is part of a study of T cells after posttransplantation cyclophosphamide. The V and J ends lost 1 base and 7 bases, in that order; junction bases with no gene match: 2. The germline V gene has CDR1 LNHDA and CDR2 SQIVND (reference sequence). The CDR3 covers 15 residues. Notes on the study in general: Tissue-infiltrating T cells from skin or gut overlapped little with blood T cells.

The sequence was obtained from a woman in her fifties or sixties in good health, CMV-negative, and a related stem cell transplant donor. What was sequenced was naive CD4+ T cells sorted from PBMCs. The rearrangement joins TRBV19 to TRBJ2-1, with 12 bases identical to TRBD2. CDR3 sequence (DNA): TGTGCCAGTAGTATAGTTGGACTAGCGGGGAATGAGCAGTTCTTC. Translating it yields CASSIVGLAGNEQFF.